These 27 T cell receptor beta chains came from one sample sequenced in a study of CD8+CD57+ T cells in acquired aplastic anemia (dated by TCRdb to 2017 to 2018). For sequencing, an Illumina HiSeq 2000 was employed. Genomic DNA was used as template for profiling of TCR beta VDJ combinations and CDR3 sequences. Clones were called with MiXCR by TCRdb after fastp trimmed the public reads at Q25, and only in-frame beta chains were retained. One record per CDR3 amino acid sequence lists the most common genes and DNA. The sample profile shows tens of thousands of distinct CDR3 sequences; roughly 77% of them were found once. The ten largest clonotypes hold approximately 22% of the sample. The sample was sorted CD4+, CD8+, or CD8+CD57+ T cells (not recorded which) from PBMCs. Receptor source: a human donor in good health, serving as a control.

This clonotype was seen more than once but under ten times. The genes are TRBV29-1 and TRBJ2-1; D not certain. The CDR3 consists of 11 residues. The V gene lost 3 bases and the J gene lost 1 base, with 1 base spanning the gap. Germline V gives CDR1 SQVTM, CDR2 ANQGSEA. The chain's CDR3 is CSVESYNEQFF. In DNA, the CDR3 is TGCAGCGTTGAGTCCTACAATGAGCAGTTCTTC.

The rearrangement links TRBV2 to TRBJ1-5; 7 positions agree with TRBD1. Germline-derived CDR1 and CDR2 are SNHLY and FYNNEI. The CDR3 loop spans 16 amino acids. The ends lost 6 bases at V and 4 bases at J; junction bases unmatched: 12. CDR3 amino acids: CASRTRDSLRNQPQHF. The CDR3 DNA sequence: TGTGCCAGCAGGACCCGGGACAGCCTGCGAAATCAGCCCCAGCATTTT.

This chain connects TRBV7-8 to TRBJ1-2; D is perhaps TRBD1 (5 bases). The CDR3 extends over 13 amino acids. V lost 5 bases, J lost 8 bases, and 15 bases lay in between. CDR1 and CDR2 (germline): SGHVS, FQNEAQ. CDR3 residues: CASSLDSRVGYTF. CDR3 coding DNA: TGTGCCAGCAGCCTCGACTCCAGGGTAGGCTACACCTTC.

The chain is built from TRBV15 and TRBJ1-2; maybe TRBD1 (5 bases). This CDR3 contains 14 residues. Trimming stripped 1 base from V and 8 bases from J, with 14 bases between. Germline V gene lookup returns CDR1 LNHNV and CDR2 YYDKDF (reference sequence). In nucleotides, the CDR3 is TGTGCCACCAGCAGAGGCGGGACCGAGGGCGGCTACACCTTC. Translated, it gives CATSRGGTEGGYTF.

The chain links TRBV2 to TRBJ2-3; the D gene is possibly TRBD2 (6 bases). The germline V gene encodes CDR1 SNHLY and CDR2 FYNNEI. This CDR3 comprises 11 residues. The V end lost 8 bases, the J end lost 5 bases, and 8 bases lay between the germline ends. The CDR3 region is CASGRGDTQYF. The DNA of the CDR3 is TGTGCCAGCGGGCGGGGAGATACGCAGTATTTT.

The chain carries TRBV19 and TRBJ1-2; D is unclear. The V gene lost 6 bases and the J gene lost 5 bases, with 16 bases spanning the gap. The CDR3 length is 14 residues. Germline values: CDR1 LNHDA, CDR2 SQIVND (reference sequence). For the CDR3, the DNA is TGTGCCAGTAGCCGAGACGGGCCGGGGTATGGCTACACCTTC. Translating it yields CASSRDGPGYGYTF.

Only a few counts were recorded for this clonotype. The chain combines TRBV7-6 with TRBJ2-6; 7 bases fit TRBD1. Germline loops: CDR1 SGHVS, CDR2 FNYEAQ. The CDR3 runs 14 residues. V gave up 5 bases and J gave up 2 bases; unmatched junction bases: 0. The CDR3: CASSGQAGANVLTF. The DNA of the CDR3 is TGTGCCAGCAGCGGACAGGCTGGGGCCAACGTCCTGACTTTC.

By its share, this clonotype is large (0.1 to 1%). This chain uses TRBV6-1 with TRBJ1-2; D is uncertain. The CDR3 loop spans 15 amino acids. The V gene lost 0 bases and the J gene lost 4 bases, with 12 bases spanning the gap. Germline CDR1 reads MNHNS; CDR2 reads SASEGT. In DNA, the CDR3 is TGTGCCAGCAGTGAAGCGGCCAGGTTTCTCTATGGCTACACCTTC. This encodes CASSEAARFLYGYTF.

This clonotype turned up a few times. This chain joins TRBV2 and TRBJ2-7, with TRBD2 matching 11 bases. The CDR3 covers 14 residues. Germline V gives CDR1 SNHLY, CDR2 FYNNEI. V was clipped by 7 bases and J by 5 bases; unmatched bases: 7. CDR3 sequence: CASTRLAGFNEQYF. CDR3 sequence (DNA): TGTGCCAGCACTCGACTAGCGGGGTTCAACGAGCAGTACTTC.

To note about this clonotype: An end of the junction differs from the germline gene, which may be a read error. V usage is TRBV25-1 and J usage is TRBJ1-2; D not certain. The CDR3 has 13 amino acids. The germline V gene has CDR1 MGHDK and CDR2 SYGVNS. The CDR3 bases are TGTACCAGCAGTGATCCAATGAACTATGGCTACACCTTC. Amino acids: CTSSDPMNYGYTF.

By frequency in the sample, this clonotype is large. The CDR3 nucleotides are TGTGCCAGCAGCTTAGGGGGAGCGGGGGCCCACGAGCAGTACTTC. It encodes CASSLGGAGAHEQYF. This rearrangement joins TRBV13 to TRBJ2-7, with TRBD2 matching over 8 bases. The CDR3 runs to 15 residues. The junction had 6 bases not matched to a gene; V was cut back by 0 bases and J by 5 bases. CDR1 PRHDT and CDR2 FYEKMQ come from the germline V gene (reference sequence). Combining the CDR3 with reference TRBV13 and TRBJ2-7 gives the whole variable domain AAGVIQSPRHLIKEKRETATLKCYPIPRHDTVYWYQQGPGQDPQFLISFYEKMQSDKGSIPDRFSAQQFSDYHSELNMSSLELGDSALYFCASSLGGAGAHEQYFGPGTRLTVT.

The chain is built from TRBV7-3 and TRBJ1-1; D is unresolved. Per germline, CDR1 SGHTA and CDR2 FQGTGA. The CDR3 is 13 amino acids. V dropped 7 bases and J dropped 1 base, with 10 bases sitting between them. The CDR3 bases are TGTGCCAGCACCACCTATAAGAACACTGAAGCTTTCTTT. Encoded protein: CASTTYKNTEAFF.

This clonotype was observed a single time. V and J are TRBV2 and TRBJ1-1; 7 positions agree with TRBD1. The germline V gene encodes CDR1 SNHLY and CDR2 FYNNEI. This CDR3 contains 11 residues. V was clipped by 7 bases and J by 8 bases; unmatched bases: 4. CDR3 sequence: CASTMDREAFF. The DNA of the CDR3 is TGTGCCAGCACCATGGACAGGGAAGCTTTCTTT.

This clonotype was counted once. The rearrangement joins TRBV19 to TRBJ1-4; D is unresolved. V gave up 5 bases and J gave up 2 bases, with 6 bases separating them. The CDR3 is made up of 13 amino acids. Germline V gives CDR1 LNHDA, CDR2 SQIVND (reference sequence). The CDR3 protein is CASSWQTNEKLFF. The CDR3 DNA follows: TGTGCCAGTAGTTGGCAGACTAATGAAAAACTGTTTTTT.

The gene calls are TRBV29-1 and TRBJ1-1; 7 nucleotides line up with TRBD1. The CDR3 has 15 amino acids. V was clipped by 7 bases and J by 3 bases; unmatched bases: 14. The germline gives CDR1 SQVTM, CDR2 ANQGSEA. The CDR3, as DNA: TGCAGCGCACGACAGCAGGGGGTTTTGGACACTGAAGCTTTCTTT. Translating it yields CSARQQGVLDTEAFF. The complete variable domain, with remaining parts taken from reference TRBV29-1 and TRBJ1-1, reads SAVISQKPSRDICQRGTSLTIQCQVDSQVTMMFWYRQQPGQSLTLIATANQGSEATYESGFVIDKFPISRPNLTFSTLTVSNMSPEDSSIYLCSARQQGVLDTEAFFGQGTRLTVV.

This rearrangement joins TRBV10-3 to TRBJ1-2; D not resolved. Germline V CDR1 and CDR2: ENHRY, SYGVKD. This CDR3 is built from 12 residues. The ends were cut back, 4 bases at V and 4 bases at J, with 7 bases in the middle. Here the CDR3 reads CAISVNGYGYTF. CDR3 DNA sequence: TGTGCCATCAGTGTAAACGGCTATGGCTACACCTTC.

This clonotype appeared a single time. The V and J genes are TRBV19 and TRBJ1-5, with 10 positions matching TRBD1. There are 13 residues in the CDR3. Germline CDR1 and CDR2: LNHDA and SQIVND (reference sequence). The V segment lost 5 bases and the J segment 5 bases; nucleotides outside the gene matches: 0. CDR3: CASSDRGHQPQHF. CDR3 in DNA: TGTGCCAGTAGTGACAGGGGGCATCAGCCCCAGCATTTT.

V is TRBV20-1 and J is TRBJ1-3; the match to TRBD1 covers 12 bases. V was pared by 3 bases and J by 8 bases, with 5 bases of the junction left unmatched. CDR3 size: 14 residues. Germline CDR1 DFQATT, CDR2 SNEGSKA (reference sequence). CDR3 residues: CSASPGQGADTIYF. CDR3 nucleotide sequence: TGCAGTGCTAGCCCGGGACAGGGGGCAGACACCATATATTTT.

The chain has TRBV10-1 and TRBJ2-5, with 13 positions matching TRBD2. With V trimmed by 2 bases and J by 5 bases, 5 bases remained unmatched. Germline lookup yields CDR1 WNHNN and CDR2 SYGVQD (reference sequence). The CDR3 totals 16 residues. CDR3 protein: CASSEGLAGAEETQYF. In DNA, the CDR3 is TGCGCCAGCAGTGAGGGACTAGCGGGAGCGGAGGAGACCCAGTACTTC.

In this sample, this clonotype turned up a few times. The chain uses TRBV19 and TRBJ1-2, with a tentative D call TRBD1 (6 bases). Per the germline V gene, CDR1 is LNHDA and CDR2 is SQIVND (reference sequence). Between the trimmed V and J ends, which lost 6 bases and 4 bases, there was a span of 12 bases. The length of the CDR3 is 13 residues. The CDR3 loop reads CASSRDITYGYTF. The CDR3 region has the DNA TGTGCCAGTAGCAGGGACATCACCTATGGCTACACCTTC.

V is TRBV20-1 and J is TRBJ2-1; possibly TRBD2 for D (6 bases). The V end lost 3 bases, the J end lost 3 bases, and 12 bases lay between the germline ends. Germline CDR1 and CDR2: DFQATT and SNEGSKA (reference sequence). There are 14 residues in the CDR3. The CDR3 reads CSASRRGYYNEQFF. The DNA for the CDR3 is TGCAGTGCTAGCAGGAGGGGATACTACAATGAGCAGTTCTTC.

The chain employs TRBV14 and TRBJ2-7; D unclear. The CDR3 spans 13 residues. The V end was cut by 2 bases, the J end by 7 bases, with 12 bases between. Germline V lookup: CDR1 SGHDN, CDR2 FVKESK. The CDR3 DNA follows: TGTGCCAGCAGCCAAAAACTGGTGGGGGAGCAGTACGTC. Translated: CASSQKLVGEQYV.

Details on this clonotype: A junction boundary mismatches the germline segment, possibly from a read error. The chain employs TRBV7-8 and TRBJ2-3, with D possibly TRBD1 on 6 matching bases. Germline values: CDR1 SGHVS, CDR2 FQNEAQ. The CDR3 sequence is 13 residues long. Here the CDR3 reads CSVEGQITDTQYF. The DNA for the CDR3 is TGCAGCGTTGAAGGACAGATCACAGATACGCAGTATTTT.

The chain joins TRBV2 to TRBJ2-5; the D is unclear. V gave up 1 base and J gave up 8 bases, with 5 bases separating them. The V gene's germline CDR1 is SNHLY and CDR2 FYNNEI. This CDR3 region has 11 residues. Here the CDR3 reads CASSEEATQYF. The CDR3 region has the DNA TGTGCCAGCAGTGAAGAGGCAACCCAGTACTTC. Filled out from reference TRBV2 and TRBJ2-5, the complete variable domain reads EPEVTQTPSHQVTQMGQEVILRCVPISNHLYFYWYRQILGQKVEFLVSFYNNEISEKSEIFDDQFSVERPDGSNFTLKIRSTKLEDSAMYFCASSEEATQYFGPGTRLLVL.

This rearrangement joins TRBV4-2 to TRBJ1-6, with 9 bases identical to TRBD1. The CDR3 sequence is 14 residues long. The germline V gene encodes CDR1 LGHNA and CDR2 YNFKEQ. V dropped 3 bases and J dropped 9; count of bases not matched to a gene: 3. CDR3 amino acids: CASSHEQGASPLHF. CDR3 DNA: TGTGCCAGCAGCCACGAACAGGGGGCTTCACCCCTCCACTTT.

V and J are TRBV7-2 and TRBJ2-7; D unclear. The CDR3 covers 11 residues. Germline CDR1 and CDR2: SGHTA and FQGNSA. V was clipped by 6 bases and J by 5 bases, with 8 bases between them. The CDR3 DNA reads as TGTGCCAGCAGGTTAAGGGACGAGCAGTACTTC. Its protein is CASRLRDEQYF.

The CDR3 nucleotides read TGTGCCAGCAGTGAAAATGGGGGGCCCTACTATGGCTACACCTTC. This gives the protein CASSENGGPYYGYTF. This chain joins TRBV25-1 and TRBJ1-2; possibly TRBD1 for D (6 bases). The CDR3 sequence is 15 residues long. Germline-derived CDR1 and CDR2 are MGHDK and SYGVNS. V lost 2 bases, J lost 3 bases, and 13 bases lay in between.